The TCR beta chain under discussion was sequenced for a study of CD8+ T cells in alopecia areata. The sample holds many counts of this clone. Its antigen remains unknown. Overall study results and limits: Besides other cells, scalp samples also yield sequences of resident alphabeta T cells from normal skin.

In germline, CDR1 is LGHNA, CDR2 YSLEER. The V and J ends lost 3 bases and 8 bases, in that order; junction bases with no gene match: 9. The CDR3 is 17 residues long. Once RNA had been extracted, it was reverse transcribed into cDNA to act as the sequencing template. Generated by immunoSEQ multiplex PCR, the TCRdb table keeps only in-frame clones and is missing some. In the table there are some 180,000 clones, approximately 49% of which are singletons. The treatment is: oral pan-JAK inhibitor, 5-10 mg twice daily. Sequencing used CD8+ T cells sorted from blood, obtained at roughly week 53, from a patient treated with tofacitinib. The sequence derives from a human donor with alopecia areata. J is TRBJ2-1 and V is TRBV4-3, with 14 nucleotides matching TRBD2. Here the CDR3 DNA reads TGCGCCAGCAGCCACCTTACGACTAGCGGGGGGGCTGATGAGCAGTTCTTC. Residues: CASSHLTTSGGADEQFF.